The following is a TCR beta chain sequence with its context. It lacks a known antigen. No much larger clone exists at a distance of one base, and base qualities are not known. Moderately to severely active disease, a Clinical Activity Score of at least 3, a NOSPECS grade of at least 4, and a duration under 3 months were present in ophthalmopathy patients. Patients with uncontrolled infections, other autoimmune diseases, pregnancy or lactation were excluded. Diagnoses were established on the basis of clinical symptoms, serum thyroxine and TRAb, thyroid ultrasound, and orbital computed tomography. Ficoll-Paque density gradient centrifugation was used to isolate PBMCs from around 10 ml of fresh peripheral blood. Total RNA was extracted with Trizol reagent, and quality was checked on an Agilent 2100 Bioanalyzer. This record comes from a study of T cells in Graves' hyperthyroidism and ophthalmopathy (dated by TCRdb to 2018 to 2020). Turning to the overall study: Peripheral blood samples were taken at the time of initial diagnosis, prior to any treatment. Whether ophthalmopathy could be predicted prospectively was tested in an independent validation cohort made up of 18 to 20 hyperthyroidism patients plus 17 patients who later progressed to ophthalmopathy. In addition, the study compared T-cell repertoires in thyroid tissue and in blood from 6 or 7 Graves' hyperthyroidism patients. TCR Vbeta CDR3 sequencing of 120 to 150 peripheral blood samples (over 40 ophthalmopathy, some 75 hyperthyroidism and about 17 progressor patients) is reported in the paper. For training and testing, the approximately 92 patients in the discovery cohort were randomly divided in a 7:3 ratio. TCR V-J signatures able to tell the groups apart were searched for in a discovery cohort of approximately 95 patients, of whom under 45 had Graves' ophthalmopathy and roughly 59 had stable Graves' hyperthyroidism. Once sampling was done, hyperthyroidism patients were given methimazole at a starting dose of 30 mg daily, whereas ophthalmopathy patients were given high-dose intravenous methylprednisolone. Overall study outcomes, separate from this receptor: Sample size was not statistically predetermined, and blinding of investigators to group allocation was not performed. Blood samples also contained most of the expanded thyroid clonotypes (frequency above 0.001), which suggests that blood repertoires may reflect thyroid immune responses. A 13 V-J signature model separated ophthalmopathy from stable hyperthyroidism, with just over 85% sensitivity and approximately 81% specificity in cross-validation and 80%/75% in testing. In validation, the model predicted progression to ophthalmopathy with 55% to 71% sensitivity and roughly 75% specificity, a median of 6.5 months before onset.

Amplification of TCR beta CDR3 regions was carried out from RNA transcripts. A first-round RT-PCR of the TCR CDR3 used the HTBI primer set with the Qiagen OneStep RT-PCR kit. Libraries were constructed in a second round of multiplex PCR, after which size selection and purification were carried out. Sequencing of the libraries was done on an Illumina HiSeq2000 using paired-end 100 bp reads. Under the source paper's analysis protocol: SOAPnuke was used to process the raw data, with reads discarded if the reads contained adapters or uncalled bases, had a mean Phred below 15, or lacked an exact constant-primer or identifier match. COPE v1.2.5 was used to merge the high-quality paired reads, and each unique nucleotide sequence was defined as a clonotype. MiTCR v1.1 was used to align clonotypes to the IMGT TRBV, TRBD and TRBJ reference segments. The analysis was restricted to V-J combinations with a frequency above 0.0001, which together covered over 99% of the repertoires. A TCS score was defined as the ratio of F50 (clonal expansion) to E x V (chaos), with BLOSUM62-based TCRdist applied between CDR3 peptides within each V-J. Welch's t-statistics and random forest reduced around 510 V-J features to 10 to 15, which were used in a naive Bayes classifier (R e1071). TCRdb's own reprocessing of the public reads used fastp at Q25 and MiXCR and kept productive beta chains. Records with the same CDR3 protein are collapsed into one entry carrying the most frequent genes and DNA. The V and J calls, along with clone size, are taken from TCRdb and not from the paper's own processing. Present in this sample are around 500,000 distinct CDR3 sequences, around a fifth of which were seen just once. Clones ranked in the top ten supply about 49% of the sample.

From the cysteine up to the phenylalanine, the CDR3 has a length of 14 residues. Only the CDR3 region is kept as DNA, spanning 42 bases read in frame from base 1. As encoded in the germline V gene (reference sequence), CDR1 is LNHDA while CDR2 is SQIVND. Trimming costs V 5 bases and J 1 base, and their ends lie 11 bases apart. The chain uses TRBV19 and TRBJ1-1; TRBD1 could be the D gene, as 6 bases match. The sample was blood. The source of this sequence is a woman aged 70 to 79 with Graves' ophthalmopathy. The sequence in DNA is TGTGCCAGTAGTGATACAGGGCCGAACACTGAAGCTTTCTTT. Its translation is CASSDTGPNTEAFF.